This T cell receptor (beta chain) appears in the sequencing data of a study of PD-1 blockade in classical Hodgkin lymphoma. Sequenced by immunoSEQ multiplex PCR; TCRdb stores in-frame clones only, minus some. This table has thousands of clones, about 82% appearing once. Stated time point: cycle 4 day 1 (C4D1), after more than 5 weeks of nivolumab. All patients experienced relapse after autologous stem cell transplantation, and brentuximab vedotin exposure was variable. Germline CDR1 and CDR2: SGHTA and FQGNSA. Trimming pared 1 base from V and 8 bases from J, leaving 14 bases between. The CDR3 has 14 residues.

The material sequenced was peripheral blood mononuclear cells (PBMCs), taken before the fourth cycle of nivolumab. The source is a human donor with classical Hodgkin lymphoma. The chain combines TRBV7-2 with TRBJ1-2; the D is unclear. CDR3 nucleotide sequence: TGTGCCAGCAGCTTAGGCCGGGAAAACCGGGGCTACACCTTC. Its translation is CASSLGRENRGYTF.